This T cell receptor beta chain is from a study of blood T cell repertoires in COVID-19. Overall study: Specimens from acute and convalescent COVID-19 originated in the United States, Italy and Spain. From T cells, B-cell-depleted T cells, or PBMCs came the material, which was cDNA or gDNA.

Per the authors' pipeline: Reference gene primer amplification gave estimated nucleated cell counts. Profiled with immunoSEQ multiplex PCR; TCRdb holds only in-frame clones, not every one. That table is the source of V, J and clone size, and D and trimming were worked out from the DNA. The sample holds roughly 110,000 clones, about 85% seen once. Deletions cut 5 bases from V and 2 bases from J, with 7 bases between. CDR1 and CDR2 (germline): MNHNY, SVGAGI (reference sequence). The CDR3 loop spans 12 amino acids. This TCR came from a human donor in a cohort sampled during active COVID-19. Sequenced material: peripheral blood. The chain is built from TRBV6-6 and TRBJ2-7; a weak D match, TRBD1 (5 bases). CDR3 residues: CASSPGTYEQYF. The CDR3 coding sequence is TGTGCCAGCAGTCCAGGGACCTACGAGCAGTACTTC.